The TCR beta chain described here comes from a study of OX40 agonist ivuxolimab in advanced cancers. Findings and caveats of the study: At doses 0.1 to 3.0 mg/kg, CD4+ and CD8+ clones expanded.

The CDR3 is 16 amino acids. V lost 5 bases and J 1 base, leaving 17 bases between the germline ends. The germline CDR1 and CDR2 sequences are SEHNR and FQNEAQ (reference sequence). The method was immunoSEQ multiplex PCR; TCRdb's version includes in-frame clones alone and lacks a portion of them. Of 39,000 or so clones listed, approximately 90% are singletons. Notes on this clone: What it binds is not known.

The sequenced sample was CD4+ or CD8+ T cells sorted from blood, obtained in a trial of the OX40 agonist ivuxolimab. This TCR was recovered from an adult with an advanced solid tumor such as melanoma, head and neck, liver or kidney cancer. V gene TRBV7-9 combines with J gene TRBJ1-1; TRBD1 might be the D (6 bases). CDR3 region: CASSNRGRQANTEAFF. CDR3 sequence (DNA): TGTGCCAGCAGCAATAGGGGCCGACAGGCGAACACTGAAGCTTTCTTT.